The clone carrying this T cell receptor (beta chain) came up many times. The antigen is undetermined. A much larger clonotype is one base distant, so this may be a read error. These data originate in a study of blood T cells in healthy people across ages. The CDR3 covers 14 residues. Germline V gene sequence: CDR1 SQVTM, CDR2 ANQGSEA. V lost 3 bases to trimming and J lost 6 bases; unmatched junction nucleotides: 8. Together with a sample-barcoded 5' primer, a J-beta primer mix was included in a second PCR lasting about 6 to 11 cycles. TCRdb independently ran MiXCR on the 5' RACE reads; one entry per CDR3 protein. The sample has some 940,000 distinct CDR3 sequences, 29% seen once; the top ten hold 10%. Study-wide results and limits: The long-lived group displayed more naive CD4+ cells, plus higher diversity, than the aged donors did.

Researchers isolated at least 6.5 million PBMCs per sample. These data are also associated with another study on T cells of mothers and their children. As that study records: In related and unrelated pairs alike, thymic selection shapes TCR recombination output, with inherited differences minor.

The receptor's source is a woman aged 40 to 50 in good health. The sample taken for sequencing was blood. V gene TRBV29-1 combines with J gene TRBJ2-5; 9 bases fit TRBD1. The CDR3 region is CSVDFGDREKTQYF. CDR3 nucleotide sequence: TGCAGCGTTGATTTCGGGGACAGGGAAAAGACCCAGTACTTC.